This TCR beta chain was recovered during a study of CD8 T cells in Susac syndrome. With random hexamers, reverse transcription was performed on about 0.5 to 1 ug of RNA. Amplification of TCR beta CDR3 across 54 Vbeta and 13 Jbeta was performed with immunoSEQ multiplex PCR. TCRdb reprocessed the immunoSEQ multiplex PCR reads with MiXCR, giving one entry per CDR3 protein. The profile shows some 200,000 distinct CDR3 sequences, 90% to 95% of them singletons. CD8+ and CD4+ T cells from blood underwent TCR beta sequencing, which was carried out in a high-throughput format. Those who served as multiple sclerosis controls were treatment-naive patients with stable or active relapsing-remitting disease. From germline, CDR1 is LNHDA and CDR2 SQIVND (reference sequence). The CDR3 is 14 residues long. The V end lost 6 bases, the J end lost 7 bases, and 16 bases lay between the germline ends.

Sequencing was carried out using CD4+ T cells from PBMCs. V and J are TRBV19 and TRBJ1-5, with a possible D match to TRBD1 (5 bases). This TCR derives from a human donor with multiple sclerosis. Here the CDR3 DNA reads TGTGCCAGTAGCCGCCAGGGTAGGCGACAGCCCCAGCATTTT. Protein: CASSRQGRRQPQHF.